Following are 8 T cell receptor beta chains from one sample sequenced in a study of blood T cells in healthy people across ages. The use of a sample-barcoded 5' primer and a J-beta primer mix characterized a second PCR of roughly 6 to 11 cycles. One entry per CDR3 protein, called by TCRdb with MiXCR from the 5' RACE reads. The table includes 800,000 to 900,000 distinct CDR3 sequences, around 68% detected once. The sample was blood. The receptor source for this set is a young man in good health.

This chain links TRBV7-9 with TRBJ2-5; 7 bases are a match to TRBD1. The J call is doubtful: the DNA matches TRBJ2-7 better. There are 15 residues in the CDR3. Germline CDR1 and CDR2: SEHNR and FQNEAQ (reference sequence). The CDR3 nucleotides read TGTGCCAGCAGCGTGTCGGGGACAGAATCCTACGAGCAGTACTTC. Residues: CASSVSGTESYEQYF.

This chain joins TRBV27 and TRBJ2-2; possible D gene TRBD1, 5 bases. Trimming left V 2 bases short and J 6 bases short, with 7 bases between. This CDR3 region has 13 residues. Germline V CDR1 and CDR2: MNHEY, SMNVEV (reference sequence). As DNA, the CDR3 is TGTGCCAGCAGTTTAGGGGCCGCCGGGGAGCTGTTTTTT. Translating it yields CASSLGAAGELFF.

CDR3 coding DNA: TGCAGCGGCCGGGACGGCCAAGAGACCCAGTACTTC. Its translation is CSGRDGQETQYF. The genes are TRBV29-1 and TRBJ2-5; possibly TRBD1 or TRBD2 for D (5 bases each). Germline CDR1 reads SQVTM; CDR2 reads ANQGSEA. The CDR3 is 12 amino acids. Trimming took off 7 bases at V and 1 base at J, with 10 bases between the two ends.

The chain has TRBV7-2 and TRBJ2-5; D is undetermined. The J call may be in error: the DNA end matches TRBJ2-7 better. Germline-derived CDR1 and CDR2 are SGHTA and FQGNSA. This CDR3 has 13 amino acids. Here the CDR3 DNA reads TGTGCCAGCAGCTTAGAAGGTCGGAACGAGCAGTACTTC. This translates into CASSLEGRNEQYF.

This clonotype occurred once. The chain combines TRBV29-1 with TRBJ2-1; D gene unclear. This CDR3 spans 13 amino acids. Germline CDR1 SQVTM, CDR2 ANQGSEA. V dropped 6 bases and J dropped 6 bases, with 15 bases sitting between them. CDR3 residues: CSVSGPGPNEQFF. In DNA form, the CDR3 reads TGCAGCGTCTCGGGCCCCGGGCCCAATGAGCAGTTCTTC.

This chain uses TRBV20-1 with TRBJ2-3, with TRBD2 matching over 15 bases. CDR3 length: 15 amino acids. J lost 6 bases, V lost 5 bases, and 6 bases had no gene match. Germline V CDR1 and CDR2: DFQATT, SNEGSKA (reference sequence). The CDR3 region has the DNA TGCAGTGCTTCCATTGGACTAGCGGGGGGGGATACGCAGTATTTT. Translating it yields CSASIGLAGGDTQYF.

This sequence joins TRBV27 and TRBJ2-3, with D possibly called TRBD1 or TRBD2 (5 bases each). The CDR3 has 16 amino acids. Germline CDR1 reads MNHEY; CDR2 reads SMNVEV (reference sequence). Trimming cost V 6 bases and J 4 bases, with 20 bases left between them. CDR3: CASSKPGRTGADTQYF. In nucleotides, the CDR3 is TGTGCCAGCAGCAAACCGGGACGGACCGGAGCAGATACGCAGTATTTT.

CDR3 sequence: CASTEYNEQFF. The CDR3 DNA follows: TGTGCCAGCACCGAGTACAATGAGCAGTTCTTC. The chain recombines TRBV6-2 or TRBV6-3 with TRBJ2-1, with D hard to call. The V and J ends lost 7 bases and 4 bases respectively, with 5 bases between them. CDR1 MNHEY and CDR2 SVGEGT come from the germline V gene. The CDR3 spans 11 residues.